This TCR beta chain is drawn from a study of beta chain features in type 1 diabetes. Expressed TCRB transcripts were sequenced because the entire RNA isolate underwent reverse transcription. Method: immunoSEQ multiplex PCR; TCRdb's copy keeps in-frame clones and lacks some. The sample contains a few hundred thousand clones, roughly 11% of which appear only once. Germline loops: CDR1 GTSNPN, CDR2 SVGIG (reference sequence). This CDR3 has 12 amino acids. The V and J ends lost 5 bases and 0 bases respectively, with 7 bases between them. This clone was counted between two and nine times. No antigen is known for it. General observations from the study: A PCR bias possibly favoring shorter templates would apply equally to patients and controls. Across patients, naive, central memory and Treg TCRB repertoires exhibited apparently greater similarity than was observed across healthy donors. For Type 1 diabetes patients, all four CD4+ subsets carried TCRB CDR3s that were moderately but significantly shorter.

Only one heparinised blood draw was taken per donor, and its volume averaged about 120 mL. This rearrangement joins TRBV30 to TRBJ1-1, with a possible D match to TRBD1 (5 bases). The clonotype originates from a man aged 25 to 40 with type 1 diabetes. The specimen sequenced was naive CD4+ T cells from blood. CDR3 sequence: CAWGGVNTEAFF. The DNA of the CDR3 is TGTGCCTGGGGGGGGGTGAACACTGAAGCTTTCTTT.